This T cell receptor (beta chain) originates from a study of monozygotic twins with inflammatory bowel disease. Remarks on this clonotype: Its target is not known.

TCRdb reprocessed the 5' RACE reads, with one entry per CDR3 protein and no DNA. The ten most abundant clones cover 0.95% to 1.5% of a sample with 110,000 to 150,000 distinct CDR3 sequences. Study results and caveats: Patients with IBD had less TCRbeta diversity (inverse Simpson) than their healthy co-twins.

This CDR3 has 14 amino acids. CDR1 is LGHDT, CDR2 YNNKEL, per germline (reference sequence). Sequencing was done on a sample of blood. The TCR comes from a human donor with ulcerative colitis or Crohn's disease, or a healthy co-twin of an affected twin (not recorded which). The chain carries TRBV3-1 and TRBJ1-4. CDR3 protein: CASSLRVSNEKLFF.